Listed below are T cell receptor beta chains from one sample, sequenced in a study of T-cell memory formation after mild COVID-19. TCRdb recomputed calls from the 5' RACE reads with MiXCR, one row per CDR3 protein. Among 150,000 or so distinct CDR3 sequences listed, approximately 14% were seen once. Sequenced: PBMCs or a T cell subset sorted from them (not recorded which). Receptor source: an adult woman who had mild COVID-19 (a few samples of this study predate the infection). Cell type and time point are not known. CDR3s include the opening cysteine and the closing phenylalanine or tryptophan. Fields, in order: V gene, J gene, clone size, CDR3 length, D gene, CDR3 DNA, CDR3 protein. A D gene is named only where the DNA matches it firmly. Not all rows give a size; the values are once, few, many and, for expanded clones, a class.

v_gene: TRBV9; j_gene: TRBJ2-3; abundance: -; len: 16; d_gene: TRBD2; CDR3nt: TGTGCCAGCAGCGGGGGGACTAGCGTGGACACAGATACGCAGTATTTT; CDR3aa: CASSGGTSVDTDTQYF
v_gene: TRBV5-5; j_gene: TRBJ2-2; abundance: many; len: 15; d_gene: -; CDR3nt: TGTGCCAGCAGCAAAGGGGGGTTTGGCACCGGGGAGCTGTTTTTT; CDR3aa: CASSKGGFGTGELFF
v_gene: TRBV12-3/TRBV12-4; j_gene: TRBJ1-5; abundance: few; len: 14; d_gene: -; CDR3nt: TGTGCCAGCAGTTTGTCGCAGGGGCATCAGCCCCAGCATTTT; CDR3aa: CASSLSQGHQPQHF
v_gene: TRBV12-3/TRBV12-4; j_gene: TRBJ2-3; abundance: -; len: 15; d_gene: TRBD1; CDR3nt: TGTGCCAGCAGCCATTCCGGGACAGGGGTCAGGTTGCAGTATTTT; CDR3aa: CASSHSGTGVRLQYF
v_gene: TRBV12-3/TRBV12-4; j_gene: TRBJ1-1; abundance: -; len: 18; d_gene: -; CDR3nt: TGTGCCAGCAGTTTTGGGGTCGGGAAACAAGGACTCTCCACTGAAGCTTTCTTT; CDR3aa: CASSFGVGKQGLSTEAFF
v_gene: TRBV10-3; j_gene: TRBJ2-3; abundance: -; len: 14; d_gene: TRBD1; CDR3nt: TGTGCCATCACCCAGGGGGAGAGCACAGATACGCAGTATTTT; CDR3aa: CAITQGESTDTQYF
v_gene: TRBV29-1; j_gene: TRBJ1-3; abundance: -; len: 15; d_gene: -; CDR3nt: TGCAGCGTTGATGTCCGGGGGGCGGCTGGAAACACCATATATTTT; CDR3aa: CSVDVRGAAGNTIYF
v_gene: TRBV7-8; j_gene: TRBJ2-7; abundance: few; len: 15; d_gene: -; CDR3nt: TGTGCCAGCAGCTTAGGCTTAGGGACGGTGAGGGAGCAGTACTTC; CDR3aa: CASSLGLGTVREQYF
v_gene: TRBV9; j_gene: TRBJ2-7; abundance: few; len: 15; d_gene: TRBD2; CDR3nt: TGTGCCAGCAGCTCCCGGACTAGCCCCTCCTACGAGCAGTACTTC; CDR3aa: CASSSRTSPSYEQYF
v_gene: TRBV15; j_gene: TRBJ1-1; abundance: -; len: 15; d_gene: -; CDR3nt: TGTGCCACCAGCAGAGATTCCAGGGCGAACACTGAAGCTTTCTTT; CDR3aa: CATSRDSRANTEAFF
v_gene: TRBV6-2/TRBV6-3; j_gene: TRBJ2-7; abundance: -; len: 15; d_gene: -; CDR3nt: TGTGCCAGCAGAGAGGGCAGGCGAAGCTCCTACGAGCAGTACTTC; CDR3aa: CASREGRRSSYEQYF
v_gene: TRBV18; j_gene: TRBJ2-3; abundance: -; len: 15; d_gene: -; CDR3nt: TGTGCCAGCTCATCAAGTCCGGGAGTAACAGATACGCAGTATTTT; CDR3aa: CASSSSPGVTDTQYF
v_gene: TRBV6-2/TRBV6-3; j_gene: TRBJ1-1; abundance: -; len: 15; d_gene: TRBD1; CDR3nt: TGTGCCAGCAGGGACAGACAGGGGGCAATAACTGAAGCTTTCTTT; CDR3aa: CASRDRQGAITEAFF
v_gene: TRBV5-4; j_gene: TRBJ1-1; abundance: -; len: 16; d_gene: TRBD1; CDR3nt: TGTGCCAGCAGCAAACCTCCGGGACAGGAAACTAATGAAGCTTTCTTT; CDR3aa: CASSKPPGQETNEAFF
v_gene: TRBV5-1; j_gene: TRBJ1-5; abundance: many; len: 13; d_gene: -; CDR3nt: TGCGCCAGCAGCTTGGGCAGCAATCAGCCCCAGCATTTT; CDR3aa: CASSLGSNQPQHF
v_gene: TRBV27; j_gene: TRBJ2-7; abundance: few; len: 16; d_gene: -; CDR3nt: TGTGCCAGCAGTTTCCGGGAGCCGGTCAGACTAGGCGAGCAGTACTTC; CDR3aa: CASSFREPVRLGEQYF
v_gene: TRBV20-1; j_gene: TRBJ2-1; abundance: few; len: 16; d_gene: TRBD2; CDR3nt: TGCAGTGCTAGAGACTTTCGAGCGGGAGGGTACAATGAGCAGTTCTTC; CDR3aa: CSARDFRAGGYNEQFF
v_gene: TRBV4-2; j_gene: TRBJ2-7; abundance: -; len: 18; d_gene: -; CDR3nt: TGTGCCAGCAGCGTTTCTTTTCCGGGGAGTCAGGGGAGTGGGGAGCAGTACTTC; CDR3aa: CASSVSFPGSQGSGEQYF
v_gene: TRBV6-2/TRBV6-3; j_gene: TRBJ2-5; abundance: -; len: 15; d_gene: TRBD2; CDR3nt: TGTGCCAGCAGGGGGCTGTTTCGGGAGGAAGAGACCCAGTACTTC; CDR3aa: CASRGLFREEETQYF
v_gene: TRBV3-1; j_gene: TRBJ2-1; abundance: few; len: 15; d_gene: -; CDR3nt: TGTGCCAGCAGCCAAGTGAGGGGTTCCTTCAATGAGCAGTTCTTC; CDR3aa: CASSQVRGSFNEQFF
v_gene: TRBV9; j_gene: TRBJ2-4; abundance: -; len: 13; d_gene: -; CDR3nt: TGTGCCAGCAGCCCTACTGCCAAAAACATTCAGTACTTC; CDR3aa: CASSPTAKNIQYF
v_gene: TRBV15; j_gene: TRBJ2-3; abundance: few; len: 15; d_gene: -; CDR3nt: TGTGCCACCAGCAGAGCGGTAAGCTTCACAGATACGCAGTATTTT; CDR3aa: CATSRAVSFTDTQYF
v_gene: TRBV10-3; j_gene: TRBJ2-7; abundance: few; len: 15; d_gene: TRBD2; CDR3nt: TGTGCCATCAGTGAAGCGGCGGGGGGATCCTACGAGCAGTACTTC; CDR3aa: CAISEAAGGSYEQYF
v_gene: TRBV12-5; j_gene: TRBJ2-3; abundance: few; len: 21; d_gene: TRBD2; CDR3nt: TGTGCTAGTGACTTACCTTCGGGACTAGCGGGAGGCCGAGCTTACACAGATACGCAGTATTTT; CDR3aa: CASDLPSGLAGGRAYTDTQYF
v_gene: TRBV5-1; j_gene: TRBJ2-1; abundance: few; len: 13; d_gene: -; CDR3nt: TGCGCCAGCAGCCCAGAGTATCGCAATGAGCAGTTCTTC; CDR3aa: CASSPEYRNEQFF
v_gene: TRBV12-3/TRBV12-4; j_gene: TRBJ2-3; abundance: -; len: 15; d_gene: TRBD2; CDR3nt: TGTGCCAGCAGCCCCCACGGGGGGACCACAGATACGCAGTATTTT; CDR3aa: CASSPHGGTTDTQYF
v_gene: TRBV29-1; j_gene: TRBJ2-1; abundance: few; len: 10; d_gene: -; CDR3nt: TGCAGCGTTGAATGGGCTGAGCAGTTCTTC; CDR3aa: CSVEWAEQFF
v_gene: TRBV7-2; j_gene: TRBJ1-2; abundance: few; len: 15; d_gene: TRBD1; CDR3nt: TGTGCCAGCAGCGTGAACAGGGGGAAGGATAAAGGCTACACCTTC; CDR3aa: CASSVNRGKDKGYTF
v_gene: TRBV12-3/TRBV12-4; j_gene: TRBJ2-7; abundance: -; len: 15; d_gene: TRBD1; CDR3nt: TGTGCCAGCAGCACCCAGCACGACAGGGCCTACGAGCAGTACTTC; CDR3aa: CASSTQHDRAYEQYF
v_gene: TRBV5-1; j_gene: TRBJ2-7; abundance: few; len: 14; d_gene: -; CDR3nt: TGCGCCAGCAGGTGGACAGAGAGCTCCTACGAGCAGTACTTC; CDR3aa: CASRWTESSYEQYF
v_gene: TRBV29-1; j_gene: TRBJ2-5; abundance: -; len: 15; d_gene: TRBD1; CDR3nt: TGCAGCGTTGAAGGTTGGGGACAGGGGCAAGAGACCCAGTACTTC; CDR3aa: CSVEGWGQGQETQYF
v_gene: TRBV6-6; j_gene: TRBJ2-5; abundance: -; len: 13; d_gene: TRBD1; CDR3nt: TGTGCCAGCAAACATACAGGGGAAGAGACCCAGTACTTC; CDR3aa: CASKHTGEETQYF
v_gene: TRBV5-4; j_gene: TRBJ2-7; abundance: many; len: 16; d_gene: -; CDR3nt: TGTGCCAGCAGCTTGGACTCACGCGGGATGATATACGAGCAGTACTTC; CDR3aa: CASSLDSRGMIYEQYF
v_gene: TRBV5-1; j_gene: TRBJ2-2; abundance: few; len: 15; d_gene: TRBD1; CDR3nt: TGCGCCAGCAGTCCGGACAGGGCTTTAGCCGGGGAGCTGTTTTTT; CDR3aa: CASSPDRALAGELFF
v_gene: TRBV3-1; j_gene: TRBJ2-7; abundance: few; len: 13; d_gene: -; CDR3nt: TGTGCCAGCAGGCAAATCGGGACCTACGAGCAGTACTTC; CDR3aa: CASRQIGTYEQYF
v_gene: TRBV11-1; j_gene: TRBJ1-1; abundance: -; len: 13; d_gene: -; CDR3nt: TGTGCCAGCAGCTTATACGAGCGGACAGAAGCTTTCTTT; CDR3aa: CASSLYERTEAFF
v_gene: TRBV29-1; j_gene: TRBJ1-1; abundance: -; len: 13; d_gene: -; CDR3nt: TGCAGCGTTCATGGGGGGCCGAACACTGAAGCTTTCTTT; CDR3aa: CSVHGGPNTEAFF
v_gene: TRBV7-8; j_gene: TRBJ2-1; abundance: -; len: 16; d_gene: -; CDR3nt: TGTGCCAGCAGCTTAACTGTTGGGAGCTCCTACAATGAGCAGTTCTTC; CDR3aa: CASSLTVGSSYNEQFF
v_gene: TRBV4-1; j_gene: TRBJ1-2; abundance: -; len: 17; d_gene: TRBD1; CDR3nt: TGCGCCAGCAGCCAATTACCCGGGACAGGGATTATTTATGGCTACACCTTC; CDR3aa: CASSQLPGTGIIYGYTF
v_gene: TRBV18; j_gene: TRBJ2-3; abundance: many; len: 17; d_gene: -; CDR3nt: TGTGCCAGCTCATCCCTATTAGGGGGGTCTAGCACAGATACGCAGTATTTT; CDR3aa: CASSSLLGGSSTDTQYF